Sequencing of this T cell receptor (beta chain) was carried out in a study of blood T cells in healthy people across ages. This clonotype was observed a handful of times. The antigen is not known. Findings and limits, study-wide: Because sorting was not performed, PBMCs prevented conclusive naive versus antigen-experienced comparison.

Per germline, CDR1 LGHNA and CDR2 YNFKEQ. Trimming at V came to 2 bases and at J to 7 bases, leaving 2 bases not matched to a gene. This CDR3 spans 13 amino acids. A second PCR, run for about 7 to 11 cycles, used a sample-barcoded 5' primer plus a J-beta primer mix. Each CDR3 protein gets one entry after TCRdb re-called the 5' RACE reads with MiXCR. The sample has 1.5 million to 1.9 million distinct CDR3 sequences, about 45% seen once. J is TRBJ1-2 and V is TRBV4-2; TRBD1 aligns across 9 bases. The clonotype was recovered from a woman between 18 and 29 years old in good health. The sequenced sample was blood. The CDR3 spells CASSQTGGVGYTF. In DNA form, the CDR3 reads TGTGCCAGCAGCCAAACAGGGGGCGTTGGCTACACCTTC.